Following are 32 T cell receptor beta chains from one sample sequenced in a study of OX40 agonist ivuxolimab in advanced cancers. The repertoire was sequenced with immunoSEQ multiplex PCR; TCRdb's copy has only in-frame clones and lacks some. Among roughly 70,000 clones, 85% to 90% were seen once, and the ten largest hold about 2.1%. Sequencing used CD4+ or CD8+ T cells sorted from blood, obtained in a trial of the OX40 agonist ivuxolimab. The receptors were gathered from an adult with an advanced solid tumor such as melanoma, head and neck, liver or kidney cancer.

The rearrangement joins TRBV5-4 to TRBJ2-7; D possibly matches TRBD1 or TRBD2 (5 bases each). The CDR3 totals 15 residues. CDR1 and CDR2 (germline): SGHNT, YYREEE (reference sequence). Trimming took 0 bases from V and 1 from J, leaving 11 bases between them. This CDR3 reads CASSLAGHRSYEQYF. The CDR3, as DNA: TGTGCCAGCAGCTTGGCGGGGCATAGGTCCTACGAGCAGTACTTC.

Points on this clone: Because the CDR3's place on the DNA is in doubt, the DNA is left out and the CDR3 is given as listed by TCRdb. The chain combines TRBV7-3 with TRBJ1-1. Germline V gene data show CDR1 as SGHTA and CDR2 as FQGTGA. The CDR3 length is 16 residues, termini included. The CDR3 here is CASSSSGAGAYTEAFF.

The J gene is TRBJ1-4, the V gene TRBV6-1; D not resolved. The CDR3 loop spans 12 amino acids. In germline, CDR1 is MNHNS, CDR2 SASEGT. With 1 base removed from V and 8 bases from J, the gap between germline ends came to 5 bases. CDR3 region: CASSEVREKLFF. CDR3 nucleotide sequence: TGTGCCAGCAGTGAAGTTAGGGAAAAACTGTTTTTT.

The gene calls are TRBV2 and TRBJ1-1; the D is unclear. Trimming took 11 bases from V and 0 from J, leaving 13 bases between them. CDR3 length: 13 amino acids. CDR1 is SNHLY and CDR2 is FYNNEI in the germline V gene. This CDR3 is CAAQPEVNTEAFF. The CDR3 DNA reads TGTGCCGCCCAGCCTGAAGTGAACACTGAAGCTTTCTTT.

CDR3: CASSPWPLSGNTIYF. DNA for the CDR3: TGTGCCAGCTCACCTTGGCCCCTCTCTGGAAACACCATATATTTT. V is TRBV18 and J is TRBJ1-3, with D hard to call. The V gene's germline CDR1 is KGHSH and CDR2 LQKENI. V was pared by 3 bases and J by 0 bases, with 9 bases between. The CDR3 contains 15 residues.

This CDR3 is CASSRAGKETQYF. Here the CDR3 DNA reads TGTGCCAGCTCTCGAGCAGGAAAAGAGACCCAGTACTTC. The rearrangement links TRBV28 to TRBJ2-5; unclear D gene. The CDR3 is 13 amino acids. Trimming removed 8 bases from V and 3 bases from J, with 13 bases in between. CDR1 is MDHEN and CDR2 is SYDVKM in the germline V gene.

V and J are TRBV28 and TRBJ1-2, with 10 bases lining up with TRBD1. V lost 3 bases to trimming and J lost 3 bases; unmatched junction nucleotides: 7. Germline V gives CDR1 MDHEN, CDR2 SYDVKM. There are 16 residues in the CDR3. This CDR3 is CASSFSGTGAYYGYTF. DNA for the CDR3: TGTGCCAGCAGTTTCTCCGGGACAGGGGCGTACTATGGCTACACCTTC.

The chain recombines TRBV6-1 with TRBJ2-7; TRBD2 matches at 9 bases. The V gene's germline CDR1 is MNHNS and CDR2 SASEGT. The CDR3 covers 16 residues. J lost 3 bases, V lost 2 bases, and 8 bases had no gene match. The DNA for the CDR3 is TGTGCCAGCAGTGAAAGCCGACTAGCGGAAGGCTACGAGCAGTACTTC. Translating gives CASSESRLAEGYEQYF.

The chain combines TRBV19 with TRBJ2-5; D ambiguous. Germline V lookup: CDR1 LNHDA, CDR2 SQIVND (reference sequence). This CDR3 comprises 14 residues. The V end lost 3 bases, the J end lost 5 bases, and 13 bases lay between the germline ends. The CDR3 region is CASSMNPSQETQYF. DNA for the CDR3: TGTGCCAGTAGTATGAACCCCAGCCAGGAGACCCAGTACTTC.

The J gene is TRBJ1-1, the V gene TRBV6-5, with unresolved D. Germline V lookup: CDR1 MNHEY, CDR2 SVGAGI. V gave up 5 bases and J gave up 0 bases, with 7 bases separating them. The CDR3 length is 13 residues. CDR3 nucleotides: TGTGCCAGCAGTCCCCTCGTGAACACTGAAGCTTTCTTT. Translated: CASSPLVNTEAFF.

The V and J genes are TRBV27 and TRBJ2-7, with 8 bases that match TRBD1. Per the germline V gene, CDR1 is MNHEY and CDR2 is SMNVEV (reference sequence). The trim removed 5 bases at V and 6 bases at J, leaving 15 bases unmatched. The CDR3 runs to 16 residues. The DNA for the CDR3 is TGTGCCAGCAGTCCAGGACAGGGCAGGTTCCCGTCCGAGCAGTACTTC. It yields the protein CASSPGQGRFPSEQYF.

The chain couples TRBV5-1 to TRBJ2-3; D is possibly TRBD1 (7 bases). CDR3 size: 15 residues. In germline, CDR1 is SGHRS, CDR2 YFSETQ. V gave up 4 bases and J gave up 2 bases, with 14 bases separating them. CDR3 nucleotide sequence: TGCGCCAGCAGCCCGGGGGACAGACACACAGATACGCAGTATTTT. Translating it yields CASSPGDRHTDTQYF.

The chain couples TRBV18 to TRBJ2-4, with 8 bases fitting TRBD1. Trimming took 2 bases from V and 1 from J; bases not matched to a gene: 7. CDR1 and CDR2 from the germline V gene are KGHSH and LQKENI. This CDR3 has 17 residues. CDR3 nucleotides: TGTGCCAGCTCACCAGACAGGGGCGGTTTTGCCAAAAACATTCAGTACTTC. Translating it yields CASSPDRGGFAKNIQYF.

Regarding this clone: The same CDR3 can be traced to other DNA sequences in this sample. The rearrangement uses TRBV30 and TRBJ2-7; 8 bases are shared with TRBD1. CDR1 is GTSNPN and CDR2 is SVGIG in the germline V gene (reference sequence). The CDR3 contains 13 residues. The junction had 2 bases not matched to a gene; V was cut back by 2 bases and J by 2 bases. The CDR3 bases are TGTGCCTGGAGTCCAGGGGGCCCCTACGAGCAGTACTTC. Its protein is CAWSPGGPYEQYF.

The gene calls are TRBV19 and TRBJ1-1; no clear D. V gave up 6 bases and J gave up 6 bases, with 20 bases separating them. The CDR3 is 15 residues long. Germline CDR1 reads LNHDA; CDR2 reads SQIVND (reference sequence). The DNA of the CDR3 is TGTGCCAGTAGGATATCCCGGGCTAGGGAGGCTGAAGCTTTCTTT. Protein sequence: CASRISRAREAEAFF. Full variable domain (remainder filled in from reference TRBV19 and TRBJ1-1): DGGITQSPKYLFRKEGQNVTLSCEQNLNHDAMYWYRQDPGQGLRLIYYSQIVNDFQKGDIAEGYSVSREKKESFPLTVTSAQKNPTAFYLCASRISRAREAEAFFGQGTRLTVV.

This rearrangement joins TRBV10-3 to TRBJ2-1; TRBD2 agrees at 10 bases. Trimming at V came to 3 bases and at J to 7 bases, leaving 9 bases not matched to a gene. Looked up from germline, CDR1 is ENHRY and CDR2 is SYGVKD. The CDR3 extends over 16 amino acids. The CDR3 nucleotides read TGTGCCATCAGTGAAACGCTAGCGGGAGTCGGGAATGAGCAGTTCTTC. It yields the protein CAISETLAGVGNEQFF.

The chain uses TRBV28 and TRBJ1-2, with no clear D. The CDR3 covers 12 residues. Trimming took off 5 bases at V and 5 bases at J, with 9 bases between the two ends. Germline values: CDR1 MDHEN, CDR2 SYDVKM. CDR3 in DNA: TGTGCCAGCAGTCCCGGGAAATATGGCTACACCTTC. It codes for CASSPGKYGYTF.

The V gene is TRBV5-4, the J gene TRBJ2-3; 8 bases fit TRBD2. CDR1 is SGHNT, CDR2 YYREEE, per germline (reference sequence). The length of the CDR3 is 16 residues. V shed 0 bases and J 1 base; nucleotides not matched to a gene: 4. The CDR3 coding sequence is TGTGCCAGCAGCTTGGGCGGGAGGCGGGGCACAGATACGCAGTATTTT. Encoded protein: CASSLGGRRGTDTQYF.

This clone was picked up one time. This chain uses TRBV30 with TRBJ2-7; D perhaps matches TRBD1 (6 bases). CDR3 size: 12 residues. Germline lookup yields CDR1 GTSNPN and CDR2 SVGIG (reference sequence). Deletions cut 4 bases from V and 3 bases from J, with 10 bases between. The CDR3 here is CAWKARGYEQYF. Here the CDR3 DNA reads TGTGCCTGGAAGGCCAGGGGCTACGAGCAGTACTTC.

The rearrangement links TRBV11-3 to TRBJ2-5; 9 bases line up with TRBD2. V dropped 5 bases and J dropped 7; count of bases not matched to a gene: 11. Per the germline V gene, CDR1 is SGHNT and CDR2 is YENEEA. The length of the CDR3 is 15 residues. The CDR3 region has the DNA TGTGCCAGCAGCCCAGGACTAGCGACCAGGGGGACCCAGTACTTC. This codes for CASSPGLATRGTQYF. Based on the CDR3 plus reference TRBV11-3 and TRBJ2-5, the full variable domain is EAGVVQSPRYKIIEKKQPVAFWCNPISGHNTLYWYLQNLGQGPELLIRYENEEAVDDSQLPKDRFSAERLKGVDSTLKIQPAELGDSAVYLCASSPGLATRGTQYFGPGTRLLVL.

The rearrangement links TRBV19 to TRBJ2-1, with D perhaps TRBD1 (6 bases). Germline V CDR1 and CDR2: LNHDA, SQIVND (reference sequence). Trimming shortened V by 6 bases and J by 9 bases, and 15 bases separated the two germline ends. The CDR3 extends over 13 amino acids. CDR3: CASSLYRDGEQFF. The DNA for the CDR3 is TGTGCCAGTAGCCTCTACAGGGACGGTGAGCAGTTCTTC.

The CDR3 reads CASSPGAGGPDTQYF. CDR3 DNA: TGTGCCAGCAGCCCCGGGGCGGGGGGCCCGGATACGCAGTATTTT. The rearrangement joins TRBV7-3 to TRBJ2-3; 8 nucleotides match TRBD2. CDR1 and CDR2 from the germline V gene are SGHTA and FQGTGA. V lost 5 bases to trimming and J lost 6 bases; unmatched junction nucleotides: 10. The CDR3 totals 15 residues.

This chain connects TRBV7-5 to TRBJ2-7. TRBV7-5 is recorded as a pseudogene. The CDR3 has 13 residues. CDR3 sequence reads: CASSSFADYEQYF. The CDR3 nucleotides are TGTGCCAGCAGCTCGTTCGCCGACTACGAGCAGTACTTC.

This chain links TRBV19 with TRBJ1-4; D is perhaps TRBD1 (6 bases). Between the trimmed V and J ends, which lost 5 bases and 7 bases, there was a span of 14 bases. The CDR3 sequence is 14 residues long. CDR1 is LNHDA and CDR2 is SQIVND in the germline V gene (reference sequence). CDR3 nucleotides: TGTGCCAGTAGTTCCAGGGGCGAGGGTGAAAAACTGTTTTTT. Encoded protein: CASSSRGEGEKLFF. Full variable domain (outside the CDR3, taken from reference TRBV19 and TRBJ1-4): DGGITQSPKYLFRKEGQNVTLSCEQNLNHDAMYWYRQDPGQGLRLIYYSQIVNDFQKGDIAEGYSVSREKKESFPLTVTSAQKNPTAFYLCASSSRGEGEKLFFGSGTQLSVL.

The chain links TRBV21-1 to TRBJ1-1. TRBV21-1 is listed as a pseudogene. The CDR3 extends over 18 amino acids. Written as DNA, the CDR3 is TGTGCCAGCAGCAAAGTTGGGGTTCTCTTCCACCAGAACACTGAAGCTTTCTTT. As protein: CASSKVGVLFHQNTEAFF.

J is TRBJ2-7 and V is TRBV19; D not certain. V was clipped by 3 bases and J by 3 bases, with 9 bases between them. Per the germline V gene, CDR1 is LNHDA and CDR2 is SQIVND (reference sequence). The CDR3 runs 13 residues. For the CDR3, the DNA is TGTGCCAGTAGTATCCGGCGGAACTACGAGCAGTACTTC. Translation: CASSIRRNYEQYF.

This rearrangement joins TRBV11-2 to TRBJ2-2; 10 bases line up with TRBD1. The CDR3 runs to 15 residues. V lost 5 bases, J lost 7 bases, and 7 bases stayed unmatched. CDR1 and CDR2 (germline): SGHAT, FQNNGV. As DNA, the CDR3 is TGTGCCAGCAGCGTCGACAGGGGGCGCCTCGGGGAGCTGTTTTTT. Translated: CASSVDRGRLGELFF.

The gene calls are TRBV6-1 and TRBJ1-6; D is unclear. The CDR3 has 17 amino acids. Deletions cut 1 base from V and 6 bases from J, with 16 bases between. Germline CDR1 and CDR2: MNHNS and SASEGT. CDR3 residues: CASSEVQSRLSNSPLHF. The CDR3 DNA follows: TGTGCCAGCAGTGAAGTCCAATCCCGGCTTAGTAATTCACCCCTCCACTTT.

This rearrangement joins TRBV7-2 to TRBJ1-2, with no clear D. The CDR3 covers 12 residues. V lost 1 base and J lost 12, with 12 bases in between. The germline CDR1 and CDR2 sequences are SGHTA and FQGNSA. This CDR3 is CASSLDGKQNTF. The CDR3 nucleotides read TGTGCCAGCAGCTTAGATGGGAAGCAAAACACCTTC.

The gene calls are TRBV5-1 and TRBJ1-1, with D possibly being TRBD1 (6 bases). Between the trimmed V and J ends, which lost 0 bases and 4 bases, there was a span of 13 bases. CDR1 and CDR2 from the germline V gene are SGHRS and YFSETQ. This CDR3 region has 15 residues. The CDR3 coding sequence is TGCGCCAGCAGCTTGGGGGACACTATAGGCACTGAAGCTTTCTTT. Amino acid sequence: CASSLGDTIGTEAFF.

The CDR3 is CASSLFAGSYEQYF. The DNA for the CDR3 is TGCGCCAGCAGCTTGTTTGCAGGCTCCTACGAGCAGTACTTC. The chain carries TRBV5-1 and TRBJ2-7; D not certain. Germline CDR1 and CDR2: SGHRS and YFSETQ. This CDR3 is built from 14 residues. The V end was cut by 1 base, the J end by 0 bases, with 8 bases between.

This CDR3 reads CASSLRERGGRADTQYF. For the CDR3, the DNA is TGTGCCAGCAGCTTAAGGGAACGGGGGGGCCGTGCAGATACGCAGTATTTT. The chain uses TRBV7-9 and TRBJ2-3; 8 bases match TRBD2. The ends lost 2 bases at V and 4 bases at J; junction bases unmatched: 11. Germline V CDR1 and CDR2: SEHNR, FQNEAQ (reference sequence). The CDR3 consists of 17 residues.